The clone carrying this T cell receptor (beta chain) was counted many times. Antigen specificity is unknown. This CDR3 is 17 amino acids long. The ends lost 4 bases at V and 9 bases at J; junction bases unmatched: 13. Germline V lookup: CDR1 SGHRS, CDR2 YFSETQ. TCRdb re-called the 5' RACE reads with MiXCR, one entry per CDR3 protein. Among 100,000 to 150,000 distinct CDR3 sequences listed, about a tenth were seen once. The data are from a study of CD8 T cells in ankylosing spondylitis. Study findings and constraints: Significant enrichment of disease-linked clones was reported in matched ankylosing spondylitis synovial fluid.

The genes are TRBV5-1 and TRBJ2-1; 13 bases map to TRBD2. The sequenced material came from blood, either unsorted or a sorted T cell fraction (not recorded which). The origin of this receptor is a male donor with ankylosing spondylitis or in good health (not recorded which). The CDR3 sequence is CASSPINSGTSGIEQFF. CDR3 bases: TGCGCCAGCAGCCCAATAAATTCCGGGACTAGCGGGATTGAGCAGTTCTTC. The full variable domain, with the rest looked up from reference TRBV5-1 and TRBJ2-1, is KAGVTQTPRYLIKTRGQQVTLSCSPISGHRSVSWYQQTPGQGLQFLFEYFSETQRNKGNFPGRFSGRQFSNSRSEMNVSTLELGDSALYLCASSPINSGTSGIEQFFGPGTRLTVL.